This TCR beta chain was profiled in a study of T cell clones after liver transplantation. Study context: Tolerance: complete withdrawal held at least one year, liver enzymes staying within twice normal.

The ends were cut back, 6 bases at V and 2 bases at J, with 10 bases in the middle. Germline values: CDR1 LGHNA, CDR2 YNFKEQ. The CDR3 loop spans 13 amino acids. Notes on the study in general: Donor-reactive sequences fell more than third party-reactive ones, suggesting partial deletion.

Repertoires were generated with immunoSEQ multiplex PCR, while TCRdb's copy carries only in-frame clones and drops some. Here the sample spans 72,000 or so clones, approximately 82% being singletons. In the case of this clone: Its matching antigen is unknown.

The sequence was obtained from a human patient who received a liver transplant. The T cells may partly be graft donor cells. Sequenced material: CD4+ T cells from blood, taken at the 22-month timepoint. The V gene is TRBV4-2, the J gene TRBJ1-1; TRBD1 is a possible D gene (6 bases). CDR3 residues: CASRGQTNTEAFF. The CDR3 DNA reads as TGTGCCAGCAGAGGACAGACTAACACTGAAGCTTTCTTT.